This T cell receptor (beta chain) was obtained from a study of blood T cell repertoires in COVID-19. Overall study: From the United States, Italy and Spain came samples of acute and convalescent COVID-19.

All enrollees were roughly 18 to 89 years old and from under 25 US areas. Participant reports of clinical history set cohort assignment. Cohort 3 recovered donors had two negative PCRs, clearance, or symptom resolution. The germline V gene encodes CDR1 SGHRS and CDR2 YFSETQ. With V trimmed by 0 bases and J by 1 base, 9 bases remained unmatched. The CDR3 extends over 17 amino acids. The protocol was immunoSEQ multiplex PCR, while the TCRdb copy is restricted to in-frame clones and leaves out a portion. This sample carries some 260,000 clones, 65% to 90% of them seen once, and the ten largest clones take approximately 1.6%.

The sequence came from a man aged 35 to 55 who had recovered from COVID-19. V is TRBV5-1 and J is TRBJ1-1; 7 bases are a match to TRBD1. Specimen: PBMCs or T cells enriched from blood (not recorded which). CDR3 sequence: CASSLAAGQRANTEAFF. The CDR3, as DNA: TGCGCCAGCAGCTTGGCTGCGGGACAGCGAGCGAACACTGAAGCTTTCTTT.